This T cell receptor beta chain was recorded in a study of blood T cell repertoires in COVID-19. Study information: T cells, B-cell-depleted T cells, or PBMCs supplied cDNA or gDNA.

V was trimmed by 9 bases and J by 2 bases, leaving 13 bases between them. Germline V CDR1 and CDR2: MDHEN, SYDVKM. The CDR3 loop spans 13 amino acids. TCRdb keeps only in-frame clones here, not all; method: immunoSEQ multiplex PCR. The sample records about 100,000 clones, about 82% being singletons. The sample taken for sequencing was peripheral blood. This sequence was found in a woman aged 55-70 years in a cohort sampled during active or convalescent COVID-19. The rearrangement uses TRBV28 and TRBJ1-1; D is uncertain. CDR3: CASSPRGNTEAFF. For the CDR3, the DNA is TGTGCCAGTAGCCCCCGGGGAAACACTGAAGCTTTCTTT. Variable domain in full (rest from reference TRBV28 and TRBJ1-1): DVKVTQSSRYLVKRTGEKVFLECVQDMDHENMFWYRQDPGLGLRLIYFSYDVKMKEKGDIPEGYSVSREKKERFSLILESASTNQTSMYLCASSPRGNTEAFFGQGTRLTVV.